Below, 30 T cell receptor beta chains from the same sample are listed, as sequenced in a study of shared clonotypes between healthy human individuals (dated by TCRdb to about 2020). Preparation of the library involved the immunoSEQ multiplex PCR assay. TCRdb obtained this table from immuneACCESS and retained in-frame rearrangements with V and J assigned. These tables miss some clones; where compared with another copy, unresolved V genes account for less than half of the shortfall, and the remainder is unexplained. In all, the sample holds over a million clones, and 95% to 99% of those were seen once. The top ten constitute approximately 0.44% of the sample. Material for sequencing was naive CD4+ T cells sorted from blood. The cell subset or site tag for this specimen amounts to: CD45RA+ positively selected. Receptors originate from a man aged 30-40 years in good health.

The V and J genes are TRBV28 and TRBJ1-1; D is uncertain. The germline V gene encodes CDR1 MDHEN and CDR2 SYDVKM. CDR3 size: 15 residues. V was pared by 3 bases and J by 5 bases, with 16 bases between. The CDR3 DNA sequence: TGTGCCAGCAGTTTTGTCGGCAACTTAGTTACTGAAGCTTTCTTT. Translation: CASSFVGNLVTEAFF.

This chain uses TRBV29-1 with TRBJ2-1; D call uncertain. The germline gives CDR1 SQVTM, CDR2 ANQGSEA. The CDR3 consists of 14 residues. V lost 3 bases and J 9 bases, leaving 18 bases between the germline ends. DNA for the CDR3: TGCAGCGTTGACGTCTCGGCCCCGGGTGGTGAGCAGTTCTTC. Translating gives CSVDVSAPGGEQFF.

This clone has only one observation. The rearrangement uses TRBV7-3 and TRBJ2-5; perhaps TRBD1 as D (5 bases). Germline-derived CDR1 and CDR2 are SGHTA and FQGTGA. V shed 2 bases and J shed 7 bases, with 17 bases lying between them. The CDR3 has 15 residues. CDR3 sequence (DNA): TGTGCCAGCAGCTTAGTTTCAGGGCAGGTTGCGACCCAGTACTTC. Residues: CASSLVSGQVATQYF.

The chain carries TRBV5-1 and TRBJ2-1; 8 bases align to TRBD2. The CDR3 spans 16 residues. Germline V gene sequence: CDR1 SGHRS, CDR2 YFSETQ. Trimming took 6 bases from V and 4 from J; bases not matched to a gene: 12. The CDR3 DNA follows: TGCGCCAGCACCATAAGCGGGAGTGGTGGGTACAATGAGCAGTTCTTC. Protein product: CASTISGSGGYNEQFF.

The chain recombines TRBV7-3 with TRBJ2-1; 12 bases are shared with TRBD2. From germline, CDR1 is SGHTA and CDR2 FQGTGA. The CDR3 covers 18 residues. V was pared by 2 bases and J by 6 bases, with 11 bases of the junction left unmatched. The CDR3 sequence: CASSLPETSGRGRNEQFF. CDR3 coding DNA: TGTGCCAGCAGCTTACCTGAGACTAGCGGGAGAGGTCGCAATGAGCAGTTCTTC.

The gene calls are TRBV7-9 and TRBJ1-2; D is unresolved. Trimming shortened V by 1 base and J by 0 bases, and 12 bases separated the two germline ends. This CDR3 contains 16 residues. The V gene's germline CDR1 is SEHNR and CDR2 FQNEAQ (reference sequence). CDR3 nucleotide sequence: TGTGCCAGCAGCTTAGATGGGAAGAATCCTAACTATGGCTACACCTTC. Amino acid sequence: CASSLDGKNPNYGYTF.

The chain joins TRBV19 to TRBJ1-5; the D is unclear. The ends were cut back, 7 bases at V and 1 base at J, with 14 bases in the middle. In germline, CDR1 is LNHDA, CDR2 SQIVND (reference sequence). This CDR3 spans 15 amino acids. The CDR3 is CASKKEVISNQPQHF. CDR3 DNA: TGTGCCAGTAAGAAGGAGGTGATAAGCAATCAGCCCCAGCATTTT. The whole variable domain, filled in from reference TRBV19 and TRBJ1-5, reads DGGITQSPKYLFRKEGQNVTLSCEQNLNHDAMYWYRQDPGQGLRLIYYSQIVNDFQKGDIAEGYSVSREKKESFPLTVTSAQKNPTAFYLCASKKEVISNQPQHFGDGTRLSIL.

CDR3 nucleotides: TGTGCCAGCATGGGACTCCACAACAACGGGGCTTTCTTT. It encodes CASMGLHNNGAFF. V and J are TRBV25-1 and TRBJ1-1; D is possibly TRBD1 (5 bases). Trimming removed 7 bases at V and 11 bases at J, with 20 bases between. The CDR3 is made up of 13 amino acids. The germline CDR1 and CDR2 sequences are MGHDK and SYGVNS.

This chain uses TRBV11-2 with TRBJ2-1; TRBD2 is a possible D gene (5 bases). Trimming left V 5 bases short and J 3 bases short, with 14 bases between. The germline V gene has CDR1 SGHAT and CDR2 FQNNGV. CDR3 length equals 15 residues. DNA for the CDR3: TGTGCCAGCAGCATTAGCATCGGGGTCTACAATGAGCAGTTCTTC. Protein: CASSISIGVYNEQFF.

This chain links TRBV7-6 with TRBJ2-7; D is possibly TRBD2 (6 bases). The CDR3 is 14 amino acids. Germline values: CDR1 SGHVS, CDR2 FNYEAQ. V was clipped by 1 base and J by 4 bases, with 11 bases between them. This chain's CDR3 is CASSLEGAGYEQYF. CDR3 sequence (DNA): TGTGCCAGCAGCTTAGAAGGGGCGGGATACGAGCAGTACTTC.

This clone was observed once. The chain links TRBV7-2 to TRBJ2-1, with TRBD2 identical over 9 bases. CDR1 is SGHTA, CDR2 FQGNSA, per germline. V dropped 5 bases and J dropped 5; count of bases not matched to a gene: 13. CDR3 size: 17 residues. CDR3 loop: CASSRPGLASFNNEQFF. In nucleotides, the CDR3 is TGTGCCAGCAGCCGACCGGGACTAGCATCCTTCAACAATGAGCAGTTCTTC.

This rearrangement joins TRBV14 to TRBJ2-1, with D possibly TRBD2 on 6 matching bases. The V gene's germline CDR1 is SGHDN and CDR2 FVKESK. The CDR3 covers 14 residues. V was trimmed by 5 bases and J by 13 bases, leaving 21 bases between them. CDR3 loop: CASSINPTGTYQFF. In nucleotides, the CDR3 is TGTGCCAGCAGCATAAACCCAACCGGGACTTATCAGTTCTTC.

The chain couples TRBV29-1 to TRBJ1-1; D is ambiguous. CDR3 length: 12 residues. Germline V CDR1 and CDR2: SQVTM, ANQGSEA. V was clipped by 1 base and J by 3 bases, with 6 bases between them. As DNA, the CDR3 is TGCAGCGTTGAAGGCAGTTACACTGAAGCTTTCTTT. Protein: CSVEGSYTEAFF.

Written as DNA, the CDR3 is TGTGCCAGCAGCCGGACTAGTATCCACGAGCAGTACTTC. Translated, it gives CASSRTSIHEQYF. The V and J genes are TRBV5-6 and TRBJ2-7; TRBD2 matches 7 bases. V lost 4 bases, J lost 5 bases, and 6 bases stayed unmatched. This CDR3 region has 13 residues. Germline V gene sequence: CDR1 SGHDT, CDR2 YYEEEE.

As for this clone: This same CDR3 is encoded by further DNA sequences in the sample. The J gene is TRBJ2-2, the V gene TRBV7-2; a possible D gene is TRBD2 (5 bases). The germline gives CDR1 SGHTA, CDR2 FQGNSA. The CDR3 is 13 amino acids. Between the trimmed V and J ends, which lost 3 bases and 5 bases, there was a span of 7 bases. The DNA of the CDR3 is TGTGCCAGCAGCTTCTCGGGGACCGGGGAGCTGTTTTTT. It encodes CASSFSGTGELFF.

The chain links TRBV2 to TRBJ2-7; 9 bases align to TRBD2. Germline lookup yields CDR1 SNHLY and CDR2 FYNNEI. The J segment lost 3 bases and the V segment lost 6 bases, leaving 9 bases of the junction unmatched. The CDR3 sequence is 15 residues long. In DNA form, the CDR3 reads TGTGCCAGCAGCGAACTAGGTAGCGGGAGCTACGAGCAGTACTTC. Translation: CASSELGSGSYEQYF.

The V call is TRBV7-2, the J call TRBJ2-7; 7 nucleotides line up with TRBD1. This CDR3 has 14 residues. V lost 2 bases to trimming and J lost 1 base; unmatched junction nucleotides: 2. The germline V gene has CDR1 SGHTA and CDR2 FQGNSA. Here the CDR3 reads CASSLTGESYEQYF. CDR3 nucleotides: TGTGCCAGCAGCTTAACAGGGGAGTCCTACGAGCAGTACTTC. Full variable domain (outside the CDR3, taken from reference TRBV7-2 and TRBJ2-7): GAGVSQSPSNKVTEKGKDVELRCDPISGHTALYWYRQSLGQGLEFLIYFQGNSAPDKSGLPSDRFSAERTGGSVSTLTIQRTQQEDSAVYLCASSLTGESYEQYFGPGTRLTVT.

The chain employs TRBV14 and TRBJ2-5; D is unclear. The CDR3 is made up of 15 amino acids. The germline V and J ends were trimmed by 2 bases and 4 bases, with 14 bases remaining between them. Germline V gene sequence: CDR1 SGHDN, CDR2 FVKESK. The CDR3 DNA reads as TGTGCCAGCAGCCAACTTAATCTTGGGTCAGAGACCCAGTACTTC. Amino acids: CASSQLNLGSETQYF.

This chain links TRBV7-2 with TRBJ2-1; D is uncertain. This CDR3 spans 12 amino acids. Trimming shortened V by 4 bases and J by 10 bases, and 11 bases separated the two germline ends. Germline V gives CDR1 SGHTA, CDR2 FQGNSA. CDR3 coding DNA: TGTGCCAGCAGCTCGCCGACCGTAGAGCAGTTCTTC. It codes for CASSSPTVEQFF.

The chain is built from TRBV5-5 and TRBJ2-6; D ambiguous. CDR1 SGHKS and CDR2 YYEKEE come from the germline V gene (reference sequence). This CDR3 comprises 15 residues. V was cut by 4 bases and J by 1 base, with 9 bases left in between. CDR3 in amino acids: CASSIGNSGANVLTF. The CDR3 DNA sequence: TGTGCCAGCAGCATAGGTAATTCTGGGGCCAACGTCCTGACTTTC.

This CDR3 reads CASSPGPGTEAFF. The CDR3 DNA reads as TGCGCCAGCAGCCCCGGGCCGGGAACTGAAGCTTTCTTT. This rearrangement joins TRBV5-1 to TRBJ1-1; the D is unclear. The V and J ends lost 4 bases and 5 bases respectively, with 12 bases between them. Looked up from germline, CDR1 is SGHRS and CDR2 is YFSETQ. The CDR3 is made up of 13 amino acids.

The rearrangement links TRBV10-3 to TRBJ2-2, with D perhaps matching TRBD1 (5 bases). The CDR3 spans 17 residues. The V end lost 2 bases, the J end lost 2 bases, and 15 bases lay between the germline ends. CDR1 is ENHRY, CDR2 SYGVKD, per germline. The CDR3 loop is CAISELEAGPNTGELFF. DNA for the CDR3: TGTGCCATCAGTGAGCTTGAGGCAGGGCCAAACACCGGGGAGCTGTTTTTT.

V gene TRBV11-2 combines with J gene TRBJ2-7, with unresolved D. The CDR3 has 12 residues. V dropped 5 bases and J dropped 2 bases, with 7 bases sitting between them. The germline CDR1 and CDR2 sequences are SGHAT and FQNNGV. CDR3 region: CASSIGPYEQYF. CDR3 DNA: TGTGCCAGCAGCATCGGACCCTACGAGCAGTACTTC.

This chain joins TRBV6-5 and TRBJ1-2; 8 bases line up with TRBD1. Germline CDR1 MNHEY, CDR2 SVGAGI. CDR3 length equals 15 residues. V lost 4 bases to trimming and J lost 2 bases; unmatched junction nucleotides: 6. CDR3 DNA sequence: TGTGCCAGCAGTTTCACAGGGGGGCCGAACTATGGCTACACCTTC. Translation: CASSFTGGPNYGYTF.

This chain uses TRBV19 with TRBJ2-3; TRBD2 aligns across 10 bases. V trimming: 7 bases; J trimming: 3 bases; junction bases outside the gene matches: 10. The CDR3 is 16 residues long. The germline V gene has CDR1 LNHDA and CDR2 SQIVND (reference sequence). CDR3 in DNA: TGTGCCAGTAATAAGCGGGAGGGCTTAGGAACAGATACGCAGTATTTT. It is translated as CASNKREGLGTDTQYF.

Points on this clone: In the same sample, other DNA sequences code for this CDR3. This chain links TRBV19 with TRBJ2-3; D might be TRBD1 (6 bases). Deletions cut 6 bases from V and 2 bases from J, with 9 bases between. The CDR3 has 13 residues. Germline assignment: CDR1 LNHDA and CDR2 SQIVND (reference sequence). The CDR3 loop is CASRQGTTDTQYF. CDR3 in DNA: TGTGCCAGTAGACAGGGTACCACAGATACGCAGTATTTT.

The chain couples TRBV18 to TRBJ2-1, with 10 nucleotides matching TRBD2. The germline V gene encodes CDR1 KGHSH and CDR2 LQKENI. The V segment lost 3 bases and the J segment 1 base; nucleotides outside the gene matches: 3. The CDR3 is 16 residues long. The CDR3 protein is CASSPGLAVSYNEQFF. For the CDR3, the DNA is TGTGCCAGCTCACCCGGACTAGCGGTTTCCTACAATGAGCAGTTCTTC. Full variable domain (outside the CDR3, taken from reference TRBV18 and TRBJ2-1): NAGVMQNPRHLVRRRGQEARLRCSPMKGHSHVYWYRQLPEEGLKFMVYLQKENIIDESGMPKERFSAEFPKEGPSILRIQQVVRGDSAAYFCASSPGLAVSYNEQFFGPGTRLTVL.

The chain carries TRBV6-6 and TRBJ1-3; D uncertain. V lost 5 bases and J lost 12, with 14 bases in between. Germline V gene data show CDR1 as MNHNY and CDR2 as SVGAGI (reference sequence). This CDR3 comprises 12 residues. CDR3 sequence (DNA): TGTGCCAGCAGTCACGGGCAGAACGGCATATATTTT. The encoded protein is CASSHGQNGIYF.

J is TRBJ2-3 and V is TRBV19, with TRBD2 matching over 9 bases. Trimming at V came to 6 bases and at J to 2 bases, leaving 3 bases not matched to a gene. This CDR3 comprises 14 residues. The germline gives CDR1 LNHDA, CDR2 SQIVND (reference sequence). DNA of the CDR3: TGTGCCAGTAGGACTAGCGGCCCCACAGATACGCAGTATTTT. Its translation: CASRTSGPTDTQYF.

This chain uses TRBV30 with TRBJ2-5; a possible D gene is TRBD2 (6 bases). The V gene lost 2 bases and the J gene lost 7 bases, with 17 bases spanning the gap. CDR1 and CDR2 (germline): GTSNPN, SVGIG (reference sequence). The CDR3 loop spans 14 amino acids. The CDR3 DNA is TGTGCCTGGAGTTCGACGGGGGTTTGGGGGACCCAGTACTTC. It codes for CAWSSTGVWGTQYF.